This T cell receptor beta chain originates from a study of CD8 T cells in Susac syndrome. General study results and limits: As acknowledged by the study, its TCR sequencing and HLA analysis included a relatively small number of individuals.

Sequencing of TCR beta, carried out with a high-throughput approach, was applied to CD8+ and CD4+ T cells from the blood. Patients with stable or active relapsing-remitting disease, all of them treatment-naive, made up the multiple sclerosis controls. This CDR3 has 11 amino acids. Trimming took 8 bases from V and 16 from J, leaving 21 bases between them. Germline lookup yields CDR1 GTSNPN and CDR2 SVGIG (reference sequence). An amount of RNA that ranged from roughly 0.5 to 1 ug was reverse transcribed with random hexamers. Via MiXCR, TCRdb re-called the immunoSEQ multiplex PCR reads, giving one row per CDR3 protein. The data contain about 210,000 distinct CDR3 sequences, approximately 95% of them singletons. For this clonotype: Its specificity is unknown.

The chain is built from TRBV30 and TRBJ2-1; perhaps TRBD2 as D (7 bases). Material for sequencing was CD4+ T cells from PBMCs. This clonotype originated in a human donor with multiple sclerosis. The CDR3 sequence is CASGTPASGFF. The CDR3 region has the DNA TGTGCCAGCGGGACACCCGCCAGCGGATTCTTC.